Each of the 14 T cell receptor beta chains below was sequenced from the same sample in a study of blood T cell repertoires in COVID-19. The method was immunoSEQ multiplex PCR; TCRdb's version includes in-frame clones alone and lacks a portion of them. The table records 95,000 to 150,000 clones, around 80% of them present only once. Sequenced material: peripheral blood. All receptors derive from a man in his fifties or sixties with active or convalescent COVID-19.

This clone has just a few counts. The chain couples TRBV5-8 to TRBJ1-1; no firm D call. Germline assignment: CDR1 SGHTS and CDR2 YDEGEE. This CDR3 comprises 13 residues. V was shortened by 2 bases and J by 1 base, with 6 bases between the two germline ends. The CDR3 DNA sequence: TGTGCCAGCAGCTTCTCGGGGAACACTGAAGCTTTCTTT. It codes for CASSFSGNTEAFF.

The CDR3 loop is CASSGPGLAGREQFF. In DNA form, the CDR3 reads TGTGCCAGCAGTGGGCCTGGACTAGCGGGCCGTGAGCAGTTCTTC. V gene TRBV2 combines with J gene TRBJ2-1; 11 bases match TRBD2. Germline trimming cut 4 bases from V and 9 bases from J; bases unmatched to any gene: 8. CDR3 size: 15 residues. Germline assignment: CDR1 SNHLY and CDR2 FYNNEI.

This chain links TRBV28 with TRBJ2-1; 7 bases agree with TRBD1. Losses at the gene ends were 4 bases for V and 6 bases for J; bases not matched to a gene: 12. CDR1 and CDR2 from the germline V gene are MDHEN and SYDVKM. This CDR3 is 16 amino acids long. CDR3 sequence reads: CASSSNQGVRANEQFF. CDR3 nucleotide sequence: TGTGCCAGCAGTTCAAATCAGGGGGTGAGGGCCAATGAGCAGTTCTTC.

The CDR3: CASSLAQADTQYF. The CDR3, as DNA: TGTGCCAGCAGCCTCGCCCAGGCAGATACGCAGTATTTT. The chain combines TRBV7-9 with TRBJ2-3; D gene uncertain. The V gene's germline CDR1 is SEHNR and CDR2 FQNEAQ (reference sequence). V was trimmed by 5 bases and J by 4 bases, leaving 10 bases between them. This CDR3 is 13 amino acids long.

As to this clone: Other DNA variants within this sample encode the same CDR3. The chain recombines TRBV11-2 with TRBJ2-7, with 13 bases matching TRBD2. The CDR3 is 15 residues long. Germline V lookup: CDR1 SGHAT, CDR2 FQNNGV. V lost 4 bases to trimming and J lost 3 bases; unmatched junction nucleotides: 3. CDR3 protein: CASSSGLAGSYEQYF. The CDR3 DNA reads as TGTGCCAGCAGCTCGGGACTAGCGGGAAGCTACGAGCAGTACTTC.

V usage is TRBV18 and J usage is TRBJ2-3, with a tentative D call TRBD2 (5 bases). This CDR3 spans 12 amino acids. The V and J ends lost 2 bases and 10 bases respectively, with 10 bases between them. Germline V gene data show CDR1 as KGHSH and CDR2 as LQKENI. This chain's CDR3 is CASSPEGSPQYF. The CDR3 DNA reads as TGTGCCAGCTCACCAGAGGGTTCGCCGCAGTATTTT.

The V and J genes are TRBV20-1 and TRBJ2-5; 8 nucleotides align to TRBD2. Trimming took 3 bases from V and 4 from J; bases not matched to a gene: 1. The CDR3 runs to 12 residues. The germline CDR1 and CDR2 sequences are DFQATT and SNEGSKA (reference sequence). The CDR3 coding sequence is TGCAGTGCTAGTACTAGCGGAGAGACCCAGTACTTC. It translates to CSASTSGETQYF.

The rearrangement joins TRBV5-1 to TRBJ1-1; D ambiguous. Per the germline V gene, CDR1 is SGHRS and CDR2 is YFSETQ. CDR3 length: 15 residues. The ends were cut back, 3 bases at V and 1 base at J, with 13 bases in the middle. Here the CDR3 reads CASSYDREGNTEAFF. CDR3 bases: TGCGCCAGCAGCTATGACCGGGAGGGGAACACTGAAGCTTTCTTT.

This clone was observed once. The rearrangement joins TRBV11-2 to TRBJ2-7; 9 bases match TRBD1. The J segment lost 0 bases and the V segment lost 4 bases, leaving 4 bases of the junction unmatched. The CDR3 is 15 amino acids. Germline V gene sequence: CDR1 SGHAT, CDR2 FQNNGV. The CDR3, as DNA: TGTGCCAGCAGCTCCGGGACAGGGATCTCCTACGAGCAGTACTTC. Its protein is CASSSGTGISYEQYF.

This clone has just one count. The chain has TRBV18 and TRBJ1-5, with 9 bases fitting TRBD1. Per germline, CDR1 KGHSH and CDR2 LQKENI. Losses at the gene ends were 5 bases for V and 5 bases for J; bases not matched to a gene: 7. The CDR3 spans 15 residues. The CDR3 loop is CASSANRGRDQPQHF. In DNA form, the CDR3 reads TGTGCCAGCTCAGCGAACAGGGGGCGAGATCAGCCCCAGCATTTT.

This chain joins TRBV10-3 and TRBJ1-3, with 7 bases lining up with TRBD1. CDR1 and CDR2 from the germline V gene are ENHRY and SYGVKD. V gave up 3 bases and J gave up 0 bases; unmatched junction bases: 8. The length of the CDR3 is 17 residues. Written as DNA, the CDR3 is TGTGCCATCAGTGACCTTAGACAGGGACTCTCTGGAAACACCATATATTTT. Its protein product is CAISDLRQGLSGNTIYF.

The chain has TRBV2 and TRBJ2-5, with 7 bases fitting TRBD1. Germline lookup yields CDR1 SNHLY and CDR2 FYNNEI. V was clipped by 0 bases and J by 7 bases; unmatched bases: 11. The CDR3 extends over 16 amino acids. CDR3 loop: CASSEAGDRVQGTQYF. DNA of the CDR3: TGTGCCAGCAGTGAAGCGGGTGACAGGGTTCAGGGGACCCAGTACTTC.

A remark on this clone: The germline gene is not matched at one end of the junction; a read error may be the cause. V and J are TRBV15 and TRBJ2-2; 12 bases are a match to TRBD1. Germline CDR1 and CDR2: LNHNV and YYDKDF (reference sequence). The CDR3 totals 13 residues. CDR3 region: CATSGGQGAELFF. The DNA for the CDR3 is TGTGCCACCAGCGGGGGACAGGGGGCGGAGTTGTTTTTT. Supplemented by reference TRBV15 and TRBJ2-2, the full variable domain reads DAMVIQNPRYQVTQFGKPVTLSCSQTLNHNVMYWYQQKSSQAPKLLFHYYDKDFNNEADTPDNFQSRRPNTSFCFLDIRSPGLGDTAMYLCATSGGQGAELFFGEGSRLTVL.

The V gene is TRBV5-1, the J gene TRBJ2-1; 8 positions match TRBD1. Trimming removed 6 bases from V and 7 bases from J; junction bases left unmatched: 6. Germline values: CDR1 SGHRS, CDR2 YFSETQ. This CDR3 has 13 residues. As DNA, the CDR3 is TGCGCCAGCACCAAGGACAGGGTGAATGAGCAGTTCTTC. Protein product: CASTKDRVNEQFF.